This is a list of T cell receptor beta chains from one sample in a study of blood T cell repertoires in COVID-19. Profiling relied on immunoSEQ multiplex PCR, and the TCRdb table lists in-frame clones only, not all of them. The table has a few hundred thousand clones, 85% seen once; the top ten hold 6.6%. Sequencing used PBMCs or T cells enriched from blood (not recorded which). These receptors originate from a woman aged 45-59 years who had been exposed to COVID-19. CDR3s leave out the opening cysteine and the closing phenylalanine or tryptophan. D genes are given only for firm matches.

NA | TRBV18 | ASSPLDTGISGNTIY
NA | TRBV5-5 | ASRPEGVVYEQY
TRBD1 | TRBV19 | ASKARGQTNEKLF
TRBD1 | TRBV5-1 | ASSTGQGNSPLH
TRBD2 | TRBV5-1 | ASSLEAGGSDTQY
NA | TRBV3-1/TRBV3-2 | ASSQLGGLTGELF
TRBD2 | TRBV9 | ASSRTPSSGGITDTQY
TRBD1 | TRBV27 | ASTNRDRVSPLH
NA | TRBV5-5 | ASSPTMDEQF
NA | TRBV6-5 | ASSYSQGMGQETQY
NA | TRBV24-1 | ATSDPAGSDYGYT
TRBD1 | TRBV4-1 | ASSQDLTPGQGRYEQY
NA | TRBV6-2/TRBV6-3 | ASSYILVSQGARPEAF
TRBD1 | TRBV12-3/TRBV12-4 | ASRRTGGAGYT
NA | TRBV7-3 | ASSSHRSLYNEQF
TRBD1 | TRBV7-2 | ASSFNRGGNSPLH
NA | TRBV7-6 | ASSSWTDNTEAF